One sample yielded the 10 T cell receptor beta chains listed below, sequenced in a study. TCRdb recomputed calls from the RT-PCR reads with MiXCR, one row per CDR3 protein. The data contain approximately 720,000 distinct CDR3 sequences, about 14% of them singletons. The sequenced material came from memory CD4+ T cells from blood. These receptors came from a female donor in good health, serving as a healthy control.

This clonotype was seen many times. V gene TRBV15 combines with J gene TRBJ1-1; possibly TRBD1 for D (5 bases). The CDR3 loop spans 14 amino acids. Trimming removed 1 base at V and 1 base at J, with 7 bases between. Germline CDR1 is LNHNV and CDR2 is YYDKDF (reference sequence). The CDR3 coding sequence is TGTGCCACCAGCAGAGGTGGGGGGAACACTGAAGCTTTCTTT. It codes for CATSRGGGNTEAFF. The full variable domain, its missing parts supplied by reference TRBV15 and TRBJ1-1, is DAMVIQNPRYQVTQFGKPVTLSCSQTLNHNVMYWYQQKSSQAPKLLFHYYDKDFNNEADTPDNFQSRRPNTSFCFLDIRSPGLGDTAMYLCATSRGGGNTEAFFGQGTRLTVV.

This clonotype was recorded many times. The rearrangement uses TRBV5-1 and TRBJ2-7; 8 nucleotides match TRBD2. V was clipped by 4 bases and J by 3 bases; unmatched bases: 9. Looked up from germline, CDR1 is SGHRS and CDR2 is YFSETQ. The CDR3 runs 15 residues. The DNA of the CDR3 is TGCGCCAGCAGCCCGAGCGGGGGCCGAAACTACGAGCAGTACTTC. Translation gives CASSPSGGRNYEQYF.

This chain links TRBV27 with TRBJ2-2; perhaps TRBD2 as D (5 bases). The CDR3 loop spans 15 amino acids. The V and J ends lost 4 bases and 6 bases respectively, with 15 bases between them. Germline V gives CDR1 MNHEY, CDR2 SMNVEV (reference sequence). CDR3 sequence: CASSSLGGSSGELFF. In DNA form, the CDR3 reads TGTGCCAGCAGTTCCCTCGGCGGGTCTTCCGGGGAGCTGTTTTTT.

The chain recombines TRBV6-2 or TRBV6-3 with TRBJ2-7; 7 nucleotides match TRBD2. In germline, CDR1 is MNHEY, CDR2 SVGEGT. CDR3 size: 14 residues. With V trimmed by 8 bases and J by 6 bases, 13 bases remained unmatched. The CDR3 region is CASDPSGAWGEQYF. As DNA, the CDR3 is TGTGCCAGCGACCCTAGCGGTGCTTGGGGCGAGCAGTACTTC.

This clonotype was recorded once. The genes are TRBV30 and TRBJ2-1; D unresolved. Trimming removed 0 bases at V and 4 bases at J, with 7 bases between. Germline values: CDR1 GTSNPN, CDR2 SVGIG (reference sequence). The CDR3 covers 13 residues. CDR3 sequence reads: CAWSVGIYNEQFF. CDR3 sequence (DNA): TGTGCCTGGAGTGTAGGGATATACAATGAGCAGTTCTTC.

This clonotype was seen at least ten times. CDR3 sequence: CASSQDYGTPSSGNTIYF. CDR3 DNA sequence: TGTGCCAGCAGCCAAGATTATGGGACACCGAGCTCTGGAAACACCATATATTTT. The V call is TRBV4-2, the J call TRBJ1-3, with a weak D call TRBD1 (6 bases). V lost 0 bases to trimming and J lost 0 bases, with 15 bases between them. Germline-derived CDR1 and CDR2 are LGHNA and YNFKEQ. The CDR3 totals 18 residues.

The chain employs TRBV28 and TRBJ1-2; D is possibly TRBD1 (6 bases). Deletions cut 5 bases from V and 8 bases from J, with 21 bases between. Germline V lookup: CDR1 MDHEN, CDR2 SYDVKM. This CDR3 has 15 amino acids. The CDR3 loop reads CASSPPRGQVGGYTF. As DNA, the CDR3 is TGTGCCAGCAGTCCCCCCCGGGGGCAAGTTGGAGGCTACACCTTC.

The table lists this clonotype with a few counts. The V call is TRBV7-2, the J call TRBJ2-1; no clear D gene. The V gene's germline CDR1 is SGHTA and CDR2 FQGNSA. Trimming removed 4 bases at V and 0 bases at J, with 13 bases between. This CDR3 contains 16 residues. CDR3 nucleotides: TGTGCCAGCAGCTCTCGGGCGGCAAGCTCCTACAATGAGCAGTTCTTC. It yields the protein CASSSRAASSYNEQFF.

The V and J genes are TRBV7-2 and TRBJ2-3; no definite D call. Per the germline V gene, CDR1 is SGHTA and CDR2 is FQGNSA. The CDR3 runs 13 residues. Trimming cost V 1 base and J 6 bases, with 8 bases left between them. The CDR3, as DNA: TGTGCCAGCAGCTTAGGCTATGGGGATACGCAGTATTTT. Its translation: CASSLGYGDTQYF. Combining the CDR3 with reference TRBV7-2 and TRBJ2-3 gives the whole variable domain GAGVSQSPSNKVTEKGKDVELRCDPISGHTALYWYRQSLGQGLEFLIYFQGNSAPDKSGLPSDRFSAERTGGSVSTLTIQRTQQEDSAVYLCASSLGYGDTQYFGPGTRLTVL.

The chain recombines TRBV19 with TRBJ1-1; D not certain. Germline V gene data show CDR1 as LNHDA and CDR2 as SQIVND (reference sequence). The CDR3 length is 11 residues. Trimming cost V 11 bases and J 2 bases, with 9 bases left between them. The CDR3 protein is CADEANTEAFF. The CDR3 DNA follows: TGTGCCGATGAAGCTAACACTGAAGCTTTCTTT.